A selection of T cell receptor beta chains follows, all from one sample in a study of shared clonotypes between healthy human individuals. Produced via immunoSEQ multiplex PCR; TCRdb's table is partial and in-frame only. The sample carries around 720,000 clones, roughly 73% recorded once. Sequenced material: memory CD4+ T cells sorted from blood. The receptors shown here come from a woman in her thirties in good health. Each CDR3 is given with its conserved first and last residue. Fields, in order: V gene, clone size, D gene, J gene, CDR3 protein, CDR3 DNA. D genes are given only for firm matches. Not every row has a clone size; where given, it reads once, few, many or a size class.

TRBV19	-	TRBD2	TRBJ2-7	CASTRTSGVYEQYF	TGTGCCAGTACCAGGACTAGCGGGGTCTACGAGCAGTACTTC
TRBV7-2	-	-	TRBJ2-2	CASSSQGTYNTGELFF	TGTGCCAGCAGCTCCCAAGGGACTTACAACACCGGGGAGCTGTTTTTT
TRBV11-2	-	TRBD1	TRBJ2-7	CASSTPGTGMYEQYF	TGTGCCAGCAGCACACCCGGGACAGGGATGTACGAGCAGTACTTC
TRBV7-2	-	-	TRBJ2-1	CASSYSRFF	TGTGCCAGCAGCTATTCCCGGTTCTTC
TRBV12-5	-	-	TRBJ2-1	CASGLAMTARYNEQFF	TGTGCTAGTGGTTTGGCTATGACAGCTCGCTACAATGAGCAGTTCTTC
TRBV6-1	-	-	TRBJ1-2	CASSALVGHYYYGYTF	TGTGCCAGCAGTGCCCTCGTGGGGCACTATTACTATGGCTACACCTTC
TRBV19	many	-	TRBJ1-1	CASSIFGPDTEAFF	TGTGCCAGTAGTATATTCGGCCCCGACACTGAAGCTTTCTTT
TRBV19	-	-	TRBJ1-3	CASRRVSGNTIYF	TGTGCCAGTAGAAGGGTCTCTGGAAACACCATATATTTT
TRBV5-1	-	-	TRBJ2-7	CASSDQGRTYEQYF	TGCGCCAGCAGCGACCAAGGACGGACCTACGAGCAGTACTTC
TRBV5-1	-	-	TRBJ2-1	CASSWGEAGNEQFF	TGCGCCAGCAGTTGGGGAGAGGCGGGGAATGAGCAGTTCTTC